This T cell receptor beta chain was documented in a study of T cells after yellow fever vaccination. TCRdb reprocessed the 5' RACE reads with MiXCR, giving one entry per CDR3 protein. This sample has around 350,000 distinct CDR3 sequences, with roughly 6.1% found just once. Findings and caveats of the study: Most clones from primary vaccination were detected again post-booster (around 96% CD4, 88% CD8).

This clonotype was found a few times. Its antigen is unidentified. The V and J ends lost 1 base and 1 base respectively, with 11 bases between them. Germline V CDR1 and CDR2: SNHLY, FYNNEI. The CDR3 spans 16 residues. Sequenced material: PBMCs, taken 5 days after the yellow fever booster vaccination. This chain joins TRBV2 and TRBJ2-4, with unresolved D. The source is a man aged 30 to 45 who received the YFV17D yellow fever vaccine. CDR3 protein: CASSEDGLLAKNIQYF. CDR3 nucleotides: TGTGCCAGCAGTGAAGATGGTTTGCTTGCCAAAAACATTCAGTACTTC.